These T cell receptor beta chains were read from a single sample in a study of cytotoxic CD8 clonotypes in ibrutinib-treated CLL. Some clones are missing from TCRdb's copy, which holds only in-frame ones; the method was immunoSEQ multiplex PCR. The repertoire includes more than 200,000 clones, 60% to 75% of them detected once, and over 15% sits in the top ten. This sample comprised PBMCs, obtained after 24 months of ibrutinib treatment. These receptors originate from a human donor with chronic lymphocytic leukemia. Each CDR3 is given with its conserved first and last residue. Fields, in order: clone size, D gene, J gene, V gene, CDR3 DNA, CDR3 protein. A D gene is named only where the DNA matches it firmly. Size is stated for part of the rows, as once, few or many counts, or as a class when the clone is expanded.

abundance: -; d_gene: TRBD1; j_gene: TRBJ1-2; v_gene: TRBV2; CDR3nt: TGTGCCAGCCCTCAGGGGGCCAACTATGGCTACACCTTC; CDR3aa: CASPQGANYGYTF
abundance: -; d_gene: -; j_gene: TRBJ1-1; v_gene: TRBV19; CDR3nt: TGTGCCAGTCTGCAAACCTCTGAAGCTTTCTTT; CDR3aa: CASLQTSEAFF
abundance: -; d_gene: -; j_gene: TRBJ1-2; v_gene: TRBV27; CDR3nt: TGTGCCAGCTCATGGGGGGGTGACTATGGCTACACCTTC; CDR3aa: CASSWGGDYGYTF
abundance: few; d_gene: TRBD1; j_gene: TRBJ1-2; v_gene: TRBV28; CDR3nt: TGTGCCAGCAGTCTTCCACACCAGGGGGCCGGCTATGGCTACACCTTC; CDR3aa: CASSLPHQGAGYGYTF
abundance: -; d_gene: -; j_gene: TRBJ2-3; v_gene: TRBV4-1; CDR3nt: TGCGCCAGCAGCCAGGGACCAGCAAGAGATTCTAGCACAGATACGCAGTATTTT; CDR3aa: CASSQGPARDSSTDTQYF
abundance: -; d_gene: TRBD1; j_gene: TRBJ1-1; v_gene: TRBV6-5; CDR3nt: TGTGCAATCAACAGGGGCCGGGGCACTGAAGCTTTCTTT; CDR3aa: CAINRGRGTEAFF
abundance: -; d_gene: TRBD2; j_gene: TRBJ2-1; v_gene: TRBV7-2; CDR3nt: TGTGCCAGCAGCTTTAAGGCCAAGCTAGCGGGAGGTACCTATGAGCAGTTCTTC; CDR3aa: CASSFKAKLAGGTYEQFF
abundance: -; d_gene: TRBD2; j_gene: TRBJ2-7; v_gene: TRBV28; CDR3nt: TGTGCCAGCAGTTTAGTGGGGGAGGGCCGTCGAGAGCAGTACTTC; CDR3aa: CASSLVGEGRREQYF
abundance: -; d_gene: -; j_gene: TRBJ1-2; v_gene: TRBV19; CDR3nt: TGTGCCAGTAGTATAGGACAGTTGGATGGCTACACCTTC; CDR3aa: CASSIGQLDGYTF
abundance: -; d_gene: -; j_gene: TRBJ2-4; v_gene: TRBV7-9; CDR3nt: TGTGCCAGCAGCCCCCCAAGCGCCAAAAACATTCAGTACTTC; CDR3aa: CASSPPSAKNIQYF
abundance: -; d_gene: -; j_gene: TRBJ2-7; v_gene: TRBV4-3; CDR3nt: TGCGCCAGCAGCCAAGATTGGGGTAGATACGAGCAGTACTTC; CDR3aa: CASSQDWGRYEQYF
abundance: -; d_gene: -; j_gene: TRBJ2-5; v_gene: TRBV28; CDR3nt: TGTGCCAGCAGTGGCCCGAACGGAGAGACCCAGTACTTC; CDR3aa: CASSGPNGETQYF
abundance: -; d_gene: -; j_gene: TRBJ2-3; v_gene: TRBV11-3; CDR3nt: TGTGCCAGCAGAGGATGGGGTGGAGATACGCAGTATTTT; CDR3aa: CASRGWGGDTQYF
abundance: -; d_gene: TRBD2; j_gene: TRBJ2-7; v_gene: TRBV7-9; CDR3nt: TGTGCCAGCAGCTTAATGGCGGGAGCGAACTACGAGCAGTACTTC; CDR3aa: CASSLMAGANYEQYF
abundance: -; d_gene: TRBD2; j_gene: TRBJ2-3; v_gene: TRBV7-2; CDR3nt: TGTGCCAGCAGGGTAGCGGGAGCTGGTACGCAGTATTTT; CDR3aa: CASRVAGAGTQYF
abundance: -; d_gene: -; j_gene: TRBJ1-2; v_gene: TRBV6-6; CDR3nt: TGTGCCAGCAGTTACTCCATCCGTGAGGGCTACACCTTC; CDR3aa: CASSYSIREGYTF
abundance: few; d_gene: -; j_gene: TRBJ2-2; v_gene: TRBV30; CDR3nt: TGTGCCTGGAGTGTTCAGGCCACCGGGGAGCTGTTTTTT; CDR3aa: CAWSVQATGELFF
abundance: -; d_gene: -; j_gene: TRBJ1-5; v_gene: TRBV18; CDR3nt: TGTGCCAGCTCGACCAGCCGGGAGGCAGTAGGTCAGCCCCAGCATTTT; CDR3aa: CASSTSREAVGQPQHF
abundance: -; d_gene: TRBD2; j_gene: TRBJ2-3; v_gene: TRBV4-3; CDR3nt: TGCGCCAGCAGCCATTCCCTAGCGGGACCGACGACAGATACGCAGTATTTT; CDR3aa: CASSHSLAGPTTDTQYF
abundance: -; d_gene: -; j_gene: TRBJ1-3; v_gene: TRBV9; CDR3nt: TGTGCCAGCAGCGTAGTCGACCAGGGTGGAAACACCATATATTTT; CDR3aa: CASSVVDQGGNTIYF
abundance: -; d_gene: TRBD1; j_gene: TRBJ2-5; v_gene: TRBV29-1; CDR3nt: TGCAGCGTGGACAGGGGGAAGACCCAGTACTTC; CDR3aa: CSVDRGKTQYF
abundance: -; d_gene: -; j_gene: TRBJ1-5; v_gene: TRBV28; CDR3nt: TGTGCCAGCAGCCTTCAAAGCGGCGGGGGAGTCCAGCCCCAGCATTTT; CDR3aa: CASSLQSGGGVQPQHF
abundance: few; d_gene: TRBD1; j_gene: TRBJ2-7; v_gene: TRBV2; CDR3nt: TGTGCCAGCACGGGACAGGGGGGCGCCTACGAGCAGTACTTC; CDR3aa: CASTGQGGAYEQYF
abundance: -; d_gene: -; j_gene: TRBJ2-5; v_gene: TRBV14; CDR3nt: TGTGCCAGCAGCCGCCGAGGGGGCGCGGGGGAGACCCAGTACTTC; CDR3aa: CASSRRGGAGETQYF
abundance: -; d_gene: TRBD2; j_gene: TRBJ2-3; v_gene: TRBV29-1; CDR3nt: TGCAGTACGGCGGGAGCAAGCACAGATACGCAGTATTTT; CDR3aa: CSTAGASTDTQYF
abundance: -; d_gene: -; j_gene: TRBJ2-7; v_gene: TRBV7-9; CDR3nt: TGTGCCAGCACTTTGTGGGATGGCGAGCAGTACTTC; CDR3aa: CASTLWDGEQYF
abundance: few; d_gene: TRBD1; j_gene: TRBJ1-5; v_gene: TRBV7-2; CDR3nt: TGTGCCAGCGGAAACAGGGGTTGGCAGCCCCAGCATTTT; CDR3aa: CASGNRGWQPQHF
abundance: -; d_gene: -; j_gene: TRBJ2-7; v_gene: TRBV18; CDR3nt: TGTGCCAGCTCACCCGCTGCCAGGGATCGCGAGCAGTACTTC; CDR3aa: CASSPAARDREQYF
abundance: -; d_gene: -; j_gene: TRBJ2-2; v_gene: TRBV2; CDR3nt: TGTGCCAGCAGTGACGAGGGCTTCACCGGGGAGCTGTTTTTT; CDR3aa: CASSDEGFTGELFF
abundance: -; d_gene: TRBD1; j_gene: TRBJ2-7; v_gene: TRBV6-6; CDR3nt: TGTGCCAGCACCCTCAGGGGGAACTCCGTGCCTTACGAGCAGTACTTC; CDR3aa: CASTLRGNSVPYEQYF
abundance: few; d_gene: -; j_gene: TRBJ1-1; v_gene: TRBV28; CDR3nt: TGTGCCAGCAGTAGCAGGGCCTTAAACACTGAAGCTTCCTTT; CDR3aa: CASSSRALNTEASF
abundance: -; d_gene: -; j_gene: TRBJ2-1; v_gene: TRBV5-1; CDR3nt: TGCGCCAGCAGCACGCTCCCAGACGGGGAGCAGTTCTTC; CDR3aa: CASSTLPDGEQFF
abundance: -; d_gene: TRBD1; j_gene: TRBJ2-5; v_gene: TRBV4-1; CDR3nt: TGCGCCAGCAGCCATGGGGACAGGGACTACGAGACCCAGTACTTC; CDR3aa: CASSHGDRDYETQYF
abundance: -; d_gene: -; j_gene: TRBJ1-3; v_gene: TRBV11-2; CDR3nt: TGTGCCAGCAGGACGCTTACTGGCTCTGGAAACACCATATATTTT; CDR3aa: CASRTLTGSGNTIYF
abundance: -; d_gene: TRBD2; j_gene: TRBJ2-7; v_gene: TRBV7-2; CDR3nt: TGTGCCAGCAAGGCGGGAGGAGGGGACGAGCAGTACTTC; CDR3aa: CASKAGGGDEQYF
abundance: -; d_gene: -; j_gene: TRBJ1-2; v_gene: TRBV2; CDR3nt: TGTGCCAGCAGTGAAGCGCTTATCGTCCCCTATGGCTACACCTTC; CDR3aa: CASSEALIVPYGYTF
abundance: -; d_gene: TRBD1; j_gene: TRBJ1-3; v_gene: TRBV28; CDR3nt: TGTGCCAGCAGTTCTTTCCTCCGGGACAGGGCCGGAAACACCATATATTTT; CDR3aa: CASSSFLRDRAGNTIYF
abundance: -; d_gene: TRBD1; j_gene: TRBJ2-5; v_gene: TRBV20-1; CDR3nt: TGCAGTGCCGACAGGGAAGGGACCCAGTACTTC; CDR3aa: CSADREGTQYF
abundance: few; d_gene: -; j_gene: TRBJ2-3; v_gene: TRBV5-1; CDR3nt: TGCGCCAGCAGCTTAAACTCCGGAGAGGATACGCAGTATTTT; CDR3aa: CASSLNSGEDTQYF
abundance: -; d_gene: TRBD1; j_gene: TRBJ1-2; v_gene: TRBV6-6; CDR3nt: TGTGCCAGCAGTCTTCCGACAGGGAAATATGGCTACACCTTC; CDR3aa: CASSLPTGKYGYTF
abundance: -; d_gene: -; j_gene: TRBJ2-1; v_gene: TRBV7-9; CDR3nt: TGTGCCAGCAGACAACAGGGCTCCTACAATGAGCAGTTCTTC; CDR3aa: CASRQQGSYNEQFF
abundance: -; d_gene: -; j_gene: TRBJ2-1; v_gene: TRBV28; CDR3nt: TGTGCCAGCAGTTTGAATCCCCGGTGGTTCTTC; CDR3aa: CASSLNPRWFF
abundance: -; d_gene: -; j_gene: TRBJ1-4; v_gene: TRBV28; CDR3nt: TGTGCCAGCAGCCGACAGGCCGGGGCTAATGAAAAACTGTTTTTT; CDR3aa: CASSRQAGANEKLFF
abundance: -; d_gene: TRBD1; j_gene: TRBJ1-5; v_gene: TRBV18; CDR3nt: TGTGCCAGCTCACCACCGGGGGACAGGGGGGATCAGCCCCAGCATTTT; CDR3aa: CASSPPGDRGDQPQHF
abundance: -; d_gene: TRBD2; j_gene: TRBJ2-1; v_gene: TRBV7-7; CDR3nt: TGTGCTAGCAGCTTACGGCGGGAGGATTACAATGAGCAGTTCTTC; CDR3aa: CASSLRREDYNEQFF
abundance: -; d_gene: -; j_gene: TRBJ2-1; v_gene: TRBV11-2; CDR3nt: TGTGCCAGCAGCCGCCCTATAGTTCTTCCGGTTAATGAGCAGTTCTTC; CDR3aa: CASSRPIVLPVNEQFF
abundance: few; d_gene: -; j_gene: TRBJ2-7; v_gene: TRBV27; CDR3nt: TGTGCCAGCGGAACAGGGTTAAAGTACGAGCAGTACTTC; CDR3aa: CASGTGLKYEQYF
abundance: -; d_gene: TRBD2; j_gene: TRBJ2-2; v_gene: TRBV19; CDR3nt: TGTGCCAGTAGTTCGGGACTAGCGGAATCCGGGGAGCTGTTTTTT; CDR3aa: CASSSGLAESGELFF
abundance: -; d_gene: -; j_gene: TRBJ1-5; v_gene: TRBV5-4; CDR3nt: TGTGCCAGCAGCTTGGACGGGGGTGGTGTCAATCAGCCCCAGCATTTT; CDR3aa: CASSLDGGGVNQPQHF
abundance: -; d_gene: TRBD2; j_gene: TRBJ2-1; v_gene: TRBV30; CDR3nt: TGTGCCTGGGAAAGGACTAGCGGGAATGAGCAGTTCTTC; CDR3aa: CAWERTSGNEQFF